This T cell receptor beta chain was profiled in a study of post-analysis software for immune sequencing data. Prepared TCR beta cDNA libraries contained unique molecular identifiers. There were roughly 0.95 to 11 million T cells, and around 500,000 cDNA molecules came from them. TCRdb itself ran the PCR reads through MiXCR, one entry per CDR3 protein. The sample lists 700,000 to 900,000 distinct CDR3 sequences, about 45% occurring once. With V trimmed by 7 bases and J by 6 bases, 13 bases remained unmatched. The CDR3 spans 16 residues. Per germline, CDR1 ENHRY and CDR2 SYGVKD. Broader study findings: TRBV5-6, TRBV5-1 and TRBV20-1 belonged to a set of roughly 5 TRBV segments that were more frequent in patients than controls.

With respect to this clonotype: Its antigen is undetermined.

The sequencing sample was made of blood. The origin of this receptor is a girl aged 5-17 years with multiple sclerosis. The chain recombines TRBV10-3 with TRBJ1-1, with 11 bases that match TRBD1. The CDR3 is CAITLGQGAPGSEAFF. DNA for the CDR3: TGTGCCATCACCCTCGGACAGGGGGCCCCGGGTTCTGAAGCTTTCTTT.